This passage covers 27 T cell receptor beta chains from one sample sequenced in a study of blood T cells in healthy people across ages. Sample-barcoded 5' priming and a J-beta primer mix drove a second PCR of about 6 to 12 cycles. TCRdb recomputed calls from the 5' RACE reads with MiXCR, one row per CDR3 protein. The sample lists 600,000 or so distinct CDR3 sequences, 20% to 25% occurring once. The sequenced sample consisted of blood. The origin of the receptors is a man between 65 and 85 years old in good health.

This sequence joins TRBV7-2 and TRBJ1-3; D might be TRBD1 (5 bases). In germline, CDR1 is SGHTA, CDR2 FQGNSA. The CDR3 is 17 residues long. V gave up 5 bases and J gave up 0 bases, with 17 bases separating them. DNA for the CDR3: TGTGCCAGCAGCCGACTCGGGGACCCGAGCTCTGGAAACACCATATATTTT. Protein sequence: CASSRLGDPSSGNTIYF.

This clonotype was counted only a few times. This chain joins TRBV5-1 and TRBJ2-3; the D is unclear. The CDR3 totals 15 residues. Trimming stripped 3 bases from V and 6 bases from J, with 17 bases between. CDR1 and CDR2 from the germline V gene are SGHRS and YFSETQ. CDR3 in DNA: TGCGCCAGCAGCTCAAACCAGGAGACGGCGGATACGCAGTATTTT. It translates to CASSSNQETADTQYF.

This chain uses TRBV4-3 with TRBJ1-6; D is unresolved. CDR1 is LGHNA, CDR2 YSLEER, per germline. The CDR3 totals 17 residues. V was clipped by 0 bases and J by 10 bases, with 19 bases between them. The CDR3 DNA sequence: TGCGCCAGCAGCCAAGATCTTGGAGGCCCGCTGGAATCACCCCTCCACTTT. Amino acid sequence: CASSQDLGGPLESPLHF.

CDR3 in amino acids: CASSLEWGLETQYF. The CDR3 nucleotides read TGTGCCAGCAGCTTAGAATGGGGGCTGGAGACCCAGTACTTC. V usage is TRBV11-2 and J usage is TRBJ2-5, with D tentatively TRBD1 (6 bases). The CDR3 has 14 amino acids. The germline V and J ends were trimmed by 0 bases and 5 bases, with 10 bases remaining between them. The germline V gene has CDR1 SGHAT and CDR2 FQNNGV.

The V call is TRBV20-1, the J call TRBJ1-1; TRBD1 might be the D (5 bases). Trimming removed 0 bases at V and 1 base at J, with 12 bases between. The CDR3 spans 15 residues. The germline V gene has CDR1 DFQATT and CDR2 SNEGSKA (reference sequence). CDR3 sequence reads: CSARDSGKRNTEAFF. The CDR3 coding sequence is TGCAGTGCTAGAGATTCAGGGAAACGGAACACTGAAGCTTTCTTT.

This clonotype was observed a few times. This rearrangement joins TRBV20-1 to TRBJ2-1; D not certain. CDR3 length: 12 residues. Germline values: CDR1 DFQATT, CDR2 SNEGSKA (reference sequence). The V end was cut by 3 bases, the J end by 5 bases, with 8 bases between. The CDR3 nucleotides read TGCAGTGCTAGCCTTTACCACAATGAGCAGTTCTTC. It translates to CSASLYHNEQFF.

In its sample, this clonotype was seen a few times. This chain uses TRBV20-1 with TRBJ2-7; 9 bases fit TRBD2. The CDR3 is 14 residues long. V was clipped by 1 base and J by 2 bases; unmatched bases: 3. From germline, CDR1 is DFQATT and CDR2 SNEGSKA (reference sequence). CDR3 sequence (DNA): TGCAGTGCTAGAGTCGGACTAGCGACCTACGAGCAGTACTTC. This sequence encodes CSARVGLATYEQYF.

This clonotype was picked up many times. The gene calls are TRBV4-1 and TRBJ1-5; no firm D call. Germline lookup yields CDR1 MGHRA and CDR2 YSYEKL. V was clipped by 0 bases and J by 0 bases, with 15 bases between them. The CDR3 has 18 residues. The CDR3 DNA sequence: TGCGCCAGCAGCCAAGAGGCCGGCACTCTCTATAGCAATCAGCCCCAGCATTTT. As protein: CASSQEAGTLYSNQPQHF.

The CDR3 DNA reads TGTGCCAGCAGCTTAGGGACTAGCGGCCTGGGCTCCTACGAGCAGTACTTC. Protein product: CASSLGTSGLGSYEQYF. The chain couples TRBV7-8 to TRBJ2-7, with 10 bases matching TRBD2. Germline-derived CDR1 and CDR2 are SGHVS and FQNEAQ. This CDR3 spans 17 amino acids. After removal of 1 base from V and 0 bases from J, the junction contained 6 bases not matched to a gene.

This clonotype was seen a handful of times. The chain links TRBV5-5 to TRBJ2-7, with D hard to call. CDR1 SGHKS and CDR2 YYEKEE come from the germline V gene (reference sequence). This CDR3 contains 11 residues. The V end was cut by 4 bases, the J end by 5 bases, with 7 bases between. This CDR3 reads CASSIEHEQYF. CDR3 sequence (DNA): TGTGCCAGCAGCATAGAACACGAGCAGTACTTC.

The chain combines TRBV6-5 with TRBJ1-1; D is perhaps TRBD1 (5 bases). This CDR3 is 14 amino acids long. The ends were cut back, 6 bases at V and 6 bases at J, with 17 bases in the middle. The germline V gene has CDR1 MNHEY and CDR2 SVGAGI. CDR3 loop: CASSSRRGSAEAFF. The CDR3 DNA reads TGTGCCAGCAGCTCCCGTCGGGGGTCCGCTGAAGCTTTCTTT.

The chain couples TRBV18 to TRBJ2-7, with TRBD2 identical over 8 bases. The V segment lost 1 base and the J segment 4 bases; nucleotides outside the gene matches: 15. Germline V CDR1 and CDR2: KGHSH, LQKENI. The CDR3 length is 18 residues. CDR3 sequence reads: CASSPRPVGTRRVYEQYF. CDR3 bases: TGTGCCAGCTCACCACGGCCGGTGGGGACTAGGAGGGTTTACGAGCAGTACTTC.

This clonotype turned up a few times. CDR3 bases: TGTGCCAGCACCGCCTCCGAATACAATGAGCAGTTCTTC. Protein product: CASTASEYNEQFF. The V gene is TRBV7-9, the J gene TRBJ2-5; D gene uncertain. The better agreement between TRBJ2-1 and the DNA end casts doubt on the J call. CDR3 size: 13 residues. Germline values: CDR1 SEHNR, CDR2 FQNEAQ (reference sequence).

This chain links TRBV4-2 with TRBJ2-7, with 10 positions matching TRBD1. Germline V gives CDR1 LGHNA, CDR2 YNFKEQ. This CDR3 is 15 amino acids long. The V segment lost 4 bases and the J segment 4 bases; nucleotides outside the gene matches: 7. CDR3 loop: CASSRERDRGYEQYF. As DNA, the CDR3 is TGTGCCAGCAGCCGAGAAAGGGACAGGGGTTACGAGCAGTACTTC.

Comment on this clonotype: The germline gene is not matched at one end of the junction; a read error may be the cause. The CDR3 DNA follows: TGCAGTGCTAGAGGGCAGGTGGAGACCCTGTACTTC. Its translation: CSARGQVETLYF. J is TRBJ2-5 and V is TRBV20-1, with no clear D. The CDR3 is 12 residues long. The germline V gene has CDR1 DFQATT and CDR2 SNEGSKA (reference sequence).

The chain combines TRBV15 with TRBJ1-1; D possibly corresponds to TRBD1 (6 bases). This CDR3 is built from 12 residues. V lost 5 bases and J 11 bases, leaving 15 bases between the germline ends. CDR1 LNHNV and CDR2 YYDKDF come from the germline V gene (reference sequence). CDR3: CATSEEGGRAFF. As DNA, the CDR3 is TGTGCCACCAGCGAGGAAGGGGGGAGGGCTTTCTTT.

The CDR3 bases are TGTGCCAGCAGGCGGGACATTTCCAATCAGCCCCAGCATTTT. Residues: CASRRDISNQPQHF. The chain is built from TRBV6-5 and TRBJ1-5; TRBD1 might be the D (6 bases). The V gene's germline CDR1 is MNHEY and CDR2 SVGAGI. The V end lost 6 bases, the J end lost 3 bases, and 12 bases lay between the germline ends. The CDR3 runs to 14 residues.

The J gene is TRBJ2-7, the V gene TRBV11-2; 9 bases fit TRBD1. Germline CDR1 reads SGHAT; CDR2 reads FQNNGV. The junction had 4 bases not matched to a gene; V was cut back by 1 base and J by 0 bases. The CDR3 contains 16 residues. CDR3 sequence reads: CASSLAGTGSSYEQYF. For the CDR3, the DNA is TGTGCCAGCAGCTTAGCCGGGACAGGGAGCTCCTACGAGCAGTACTTC.

The J gene is TRBJ2-3, the V gene TRBV6-1; D is unclear. Germline assignment: CDR1 MNHNS and CDR2 SASEGT. V dropped 10 bases and J dropped 0 bases, with 14 bases sitting between them. The CDR3 contains 14 residues. CDR3 DNA: TGTGCCACCTCGTGGGGTGGGAGCACAGATACGCAGTATTTT. It is translated as CATSWGGSTDTQYF.

This clonotype was found many times. The chain links TRBV7-3 to TRBJ2-2; 7 bases fit TRBD2. Germline V lookup: CDR1 SGHTA, CDR2 FQGTGA. The CDR3 has 16 residues. The ends lost 1 base at V and 4 bases at J; junction bases unmatched: 6. The CDR3 loop is CASSLNSGGGTGELFF. The CDR3 DNA follows: TGTGCCAGCAGCTTAAACTCGGGAGGAGGCACCGGGGAGCTGTTTTTT.

This clonotype was counted a few times. V gene TRBV28 combines with J gene TRBJ2-1; maybe TRBD2 (6 bases). The germline V gene encodes CDR1 MDHEN and CDR2 SYDVKM. Trimming stripped 3 bases from V and 4 bases from J, with 10 bases between. The CDR3 loop spans 14 amino acids. The CDR3 reads CASSFRAGYNEQFF. The DNA of the CDR3 is TGTGCCAGCAGTTTCAGGGCGGGATACAATGAGCAGTTCTTC. The variable domain in full, completed from reference TRBV28 and TRBJ2-1, reads DVKVTQSSRYLVKRTGEKVFLECVQDMDHENMFWYRQDPGLGLRLIYFSYDVKMKEKGDIPEGYSVSREKKERFSLILESASTNQTSMYLCASSFRAGYNEQFFGPGTRLTVL.

This clonotype has at least ten counts. The V and J genes are TRBV6-6 and TRBJ1-4; the D gene is possibly TRBD1 (5 bases). The CDR3 is 11 residues long. V was cut by 5 bases and J by 7 bases, with 5 bases left in between. Germline V gives CDR1 MNHNY, CDR2 SVGAGI (reference sequence). The CDR3 spells CASSRGEKLFF. The CDR3 DNA reads as TGTGCCAGCAGTAGGGGTGAAAAACTGTTTTTT.

V gene TRBV29-1 combines with J gene TRBJ1-6, with D possibly TRBD1 on 6 matching bases. This CDR3 region has 18 residues. CDR1 SQVTM and CDR2 ANQGSEA come from the germline V gene. The CDR3: CRPTGTFRILNPNSPLHF. CDR3 coding DNA: TGCAGACCGACCGGGACATTTCGTATCTTGAATCCAAATTCACCCCTCCACTTT.

The DNA for the CDR3 is TGTGCCAGCAGCATGACTAGCTCGGGCGAGCAGTACTTC. This gives the protein CASSMTSSGEQYF. V usage is TRBV9 and J usage is TRBJ2-5, with 7 positions matching TRBD2. The tail of the sequence fits TRBJ2-7 better, so the J call may be wrong. Germline V CDR1 and CDR2: SGDLS, YYNGEE. The CDR3 covers 13 residues.

V is TRBV9 and J is TRBJ1-1, with 7 bases matching TRBD1. Germline assignment: CDR1 SGDLS and CDR2 YYNGEE. CDR3 size: 18 residues. V lost 3 bases to trimming and J lost 0 bases; unmatched junction nucleotides: 14. The DNA for the CDR3 is TGTGCCAGCAGCGCAGGGGGTAGGGGCCTCAGTTTGAACACTGAAGCTTTCTTT. Amino acids: CASSAGGRGLSLNTEAFF.

V is TRBV7-9 and J is TRBJ1-5, with no clear D. The CDR3 is 17 amino acids. The germline V gene has CDR1 SEHNR and CDR2 FQNEAQ (reference sequence). The V and J ends lost 1 base and 0 bases respectively, with 13 bases between them. CDR3 in amino acids: CASSLGANRDSNQPQHF. The CDR3 bases are TGTGCCAGCAGCTTAGGGGCAAACCGAGATAGCAATCAGCCCCAGCATTTT.

The CDR3 region has the DNA TGTGCCAGCAGTTTACAGAACAATGAGCAGTTCTTC. Its translation: CASSLQNNEQFF. The chain is built from TRBV27 and TRBJ2-5; unclear D gene. The DNA matches TRBJ2-1 better at its end, which makes the J call doubtful. Germline V CDR1 and CDR2: MNHEY, SMNVEV (reference sequence). This CDR3 has 12 amino acids.